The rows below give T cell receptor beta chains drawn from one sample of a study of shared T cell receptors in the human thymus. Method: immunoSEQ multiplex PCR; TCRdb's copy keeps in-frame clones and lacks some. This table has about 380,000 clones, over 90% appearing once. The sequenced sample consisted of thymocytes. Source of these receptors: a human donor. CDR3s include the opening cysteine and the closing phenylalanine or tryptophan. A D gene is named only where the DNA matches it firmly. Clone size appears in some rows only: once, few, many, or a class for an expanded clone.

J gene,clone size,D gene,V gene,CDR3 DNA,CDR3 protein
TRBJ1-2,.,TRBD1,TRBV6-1,TGTGCCAGCAGTGAAGGACAGGGGTATGGCTACACCTTC,CASSEGQGYGYTF
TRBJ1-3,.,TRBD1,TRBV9,TGTGCCAGCAGCGCGGGACAGGCAAGGCGCAACACCATATATTTT,CASSAGQARRNTIYF
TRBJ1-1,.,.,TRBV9,TGTGCCAGCAGCGTAGGTTTGATGGGCACTGAAGCTTTCTTT,CASSVGLMGTEAFF
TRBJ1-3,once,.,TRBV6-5,TGTGCCAGCAGTATACAGAGCTCTGGAAACACCATATATTTT,CASSIQSSGNTIYF
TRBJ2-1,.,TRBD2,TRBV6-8,TGTGCCAGCAGGCCACTCAGGACTAGCGCAGTAGGGTACAATGAGCAGTTCTTC,CASRPLRTSAVGYNEQFF
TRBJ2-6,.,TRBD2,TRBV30,TGTGCCTGGAGTGTCACTAGCGGAGCGAGCTCTGGGGCCAACGTCCTGACTTTC,CAWSVTSGASSGANVLTF
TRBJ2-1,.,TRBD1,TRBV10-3,TGTGCCCCCAGGGGGACAGCACGCAATGAGCAGTTCTTC,CAPRGTARNEQFF
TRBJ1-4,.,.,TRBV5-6,TGTGCCAGCAGCTGGCTCGTAGCTAATGAAAAACTGTTTTTT,CASSWLVANEKLFF
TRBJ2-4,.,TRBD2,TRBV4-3,TGCGCCAGCAGCAGGACTAGCGGGAGTACTCTAGCCAAAAACATTCAGTACTTC,CASSRTSGSTLAKNIQYF
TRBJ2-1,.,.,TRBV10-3,TGTGCCATCAGTGCGGCGAATGAGCAGTTCTTC,CAISAANEQFF
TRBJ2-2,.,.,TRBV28,TGTGCCAGCTTAAACAGCTACACCGGGGAGCTGTTTTTT,CASLNSYTGELFF
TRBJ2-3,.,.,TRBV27,TGTGCCAGCAGTTTTCAGACTAGCACAGATACGCAGTATTTT,CASSFQTSTDTQYF
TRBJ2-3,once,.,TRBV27,TGTGCCAGCACCCGAAACAATGTTGGCGCGCAGTATTTT,CASTRNNVGAQYF
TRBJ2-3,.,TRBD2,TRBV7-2,TGTGCCAGCAGCTTAGGGAGCGGGAGCGTGACAGATACGCAGTATTTT,CASSLGSGSVTDTQYF
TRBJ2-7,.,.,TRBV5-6,TGTGCCAGCGCCGACAGGGCGGGGGAGCAGTACTTC,CASADRAGEQYF
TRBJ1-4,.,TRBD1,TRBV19,TGTGCCAGTAGTATCGTCGAAGTCGGGACAGGGGTTCGAAAACTGTTTTTT,CASSIVEVGTGVRKLFF
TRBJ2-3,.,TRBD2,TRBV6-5,TGTGCCAGCAGTTACTCGAAGGCGGGGGACACAGATACGCAGTATTTT,CASSYSKAGDTDTQYF
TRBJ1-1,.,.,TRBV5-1,TGCGCCAGCAGCTTCAGGCTACAGGGACAAATCAACACTGAAGCTTTCTTT,CASSFRLQGQINTEAFF
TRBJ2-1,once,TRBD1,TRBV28,TGTGCCAGCAGTTTTGGGACAGGTCCTTACAATGAGCAGTTCTTC,CASSFGTGPYNEQFF
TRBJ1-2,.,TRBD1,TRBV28,TGTGCCAGCAGTCTGTCATCCAAACAGGGGAACTATGGCTACACCTTC,CASSLSSKQGNYGYTF
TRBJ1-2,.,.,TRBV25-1,TGTGCCAGCAGTGAATCTCGGAAGGGACCTAACTATGGCTACACCTTC,CASSESRKGPNYGYTF
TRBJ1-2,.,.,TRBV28,TGTGCCAGCAGCCTCCGGGACGTACCAAACTATGGCTACACCTTC,CASSLRDVPNYGYTF
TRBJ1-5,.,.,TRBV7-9,TGTGCCAGCAGCTTCGGGGGCGTAATAGGTCAGCCCCAGCATTTT,CASSFGGVIGQPQHF
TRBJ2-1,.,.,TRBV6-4,TGTGCCAGCAGGGGTGACCCCCTCCTCCATGAGCAGTTCTTC,CASRGDPLLHEQFF
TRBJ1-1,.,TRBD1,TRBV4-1,TGCGCCAGCAGCCACCATGACAGGGGCGCCCGAGGGGGAGCTTTCTTT,CASSHHDRGARGGAFF
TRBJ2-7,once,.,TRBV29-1,TGCAGCGTTGAAACAGGGAACTACGAGCAGTACTTC,CSVETGNYEQYF
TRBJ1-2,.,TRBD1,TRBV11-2,TGTGCCAGCAGCTCGATACAGGGGCGCACCTATGGCTACACCTTC,CASSSIQGRTYGYTF
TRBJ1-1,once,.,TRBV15,TGTGCCACCAGCAGAGATCGGAAGATCATGAACACTGAAGCTTTCTTT,CATSRDRKIMNTEAFF
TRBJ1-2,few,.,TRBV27,TGTGCCAGCACTCAAGCGGGGGGTGGGATCCGTTGGGGCTACACCTTC,CASTQAGGGIRWGYTF
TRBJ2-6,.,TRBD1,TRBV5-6,TGTGCCAGCAGCAACCTACAGGGGTCGTCTGGGGCCAACGTCCTGACTTTC,CASSNLQGSSGANVLTF
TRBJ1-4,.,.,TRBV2,TGTGCCAGCAGCGAGACAGACTTTAATGAAAAACTGTTTTTT,CASSETDFNEKLFF
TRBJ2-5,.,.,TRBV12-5,TGTGCTAGTGGTTTGGACAGGGGAGGGCAAGAGACCCAGTACTTC,CASGLDRGGQETQYF
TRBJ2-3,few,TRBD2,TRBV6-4,TGTGCCAGCAGTGAACGCCTAGCGGGAGTCGGTACGCAGTATTTT,CASSERLAGVGTQYF
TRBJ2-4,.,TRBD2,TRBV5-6,TGTGCCAGCAGCCCCCTGGGACTAGCGGTAAAAAACATTCAGTACTTC,CASSPLGLAVKNIQYF
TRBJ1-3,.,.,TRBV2,TGTGCCCGCACAGGGCTCTCTGGAAACACCATATATTTT,CARTGLSGNTIYF
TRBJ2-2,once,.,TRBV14,TGTGCCAGCAGCCAAGCAAGACCCGGCACCGGGGAGCTGTTTTTT,CASSQARPGTGELFF
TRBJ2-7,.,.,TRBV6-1,TGTGCCAGCAGTGAAGGCAGGGGCATTCCAGCGGAGCCCCACGAGCAGTACTTC,CASSEGRGIPAEPHEQYF
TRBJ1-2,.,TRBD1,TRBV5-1,TGCGCCAGCAGCTCGCCAGGGGGAGCTAACTATGGCTACACCTTC,CASSSPGGANYGYTF
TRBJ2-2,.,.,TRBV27,TGTGCCAGCAGTCCGTTCATGACGGGCCTGAACACCGGGGAGCTGTTTTTT,CASSPFMTGLNTGELFF
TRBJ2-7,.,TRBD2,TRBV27,TGTGCCAGCAGTCTAGCGGCCACTCCGGACCACGAGCAGTACTTC,CASSLAATPDHEQYF
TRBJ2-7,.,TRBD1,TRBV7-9,TGTGCCAGCAGCCCACCCACGACAGGGCGTCCCTACGAGCAGTACTTC,CASSPPTTGRPYEQYF
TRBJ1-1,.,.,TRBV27,TGTGCCAGCAACCTCCCCGGACGCCGGGACACTGAAGCTTTCTTT,CASNLPGRRDTEAFF